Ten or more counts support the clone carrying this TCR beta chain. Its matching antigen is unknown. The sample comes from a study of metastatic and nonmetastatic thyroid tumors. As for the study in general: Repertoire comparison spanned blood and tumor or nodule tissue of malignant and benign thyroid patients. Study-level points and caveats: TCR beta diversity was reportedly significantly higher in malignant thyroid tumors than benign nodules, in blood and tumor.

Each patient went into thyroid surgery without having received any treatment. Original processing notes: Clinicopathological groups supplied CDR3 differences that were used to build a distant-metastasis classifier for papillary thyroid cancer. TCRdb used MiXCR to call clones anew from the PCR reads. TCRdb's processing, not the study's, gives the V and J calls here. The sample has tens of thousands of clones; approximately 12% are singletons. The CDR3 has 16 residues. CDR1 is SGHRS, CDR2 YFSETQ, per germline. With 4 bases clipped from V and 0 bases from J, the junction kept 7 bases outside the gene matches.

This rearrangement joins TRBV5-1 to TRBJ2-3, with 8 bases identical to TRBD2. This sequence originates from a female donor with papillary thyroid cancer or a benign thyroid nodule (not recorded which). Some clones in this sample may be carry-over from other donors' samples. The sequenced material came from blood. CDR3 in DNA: TGCGCCAGCAGCCGGGGTAGCGGGACTAGCACAGATACGCAGTATTTT. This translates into CASSRGSGTSTDTQYF.